Below are 20 T cell receptor beta chains sequenced from a single sample in a study of T cell responses to AZD1222 COVID-19 vaccine. The repertoire was sequenced with immunoSEQ multiplex PCR; TCRdb's copy has only in-frame clones and lacks some. The sample consists of some 150,000 clones, roughly nine tenths of them appearing once. Sample: peripheral blood, taken on day 0 of MenACWY control vaccination. These receptors all stem from an adult in good health.

This clone has a single count. The chain recombines TRBV2 with TRBJ1-5, with D tentatively TRBD1 (6 bases). Between the trimmed V and J ends, which lost 6 bases and 2 bases, there was a span of 17 bases. The CDR3 consists of 16 residues. The V gene's germline CDR1 is SNHLY and CDR2 FYNNEI. The CDR3 DNA follows: TGTGCCAGCAGCCTCTTGGGGGCAGGTCGCAATCAGCCCCAGCATTTT. Translation gives CASSLLGAGRNQPQHF.

The rearrangement links TRBV7-2 to TRBJ2-1; 8 bases are shared with TRBD2. Losses at the gene ends were 2 bases for V and 8 bases for J; bases not matched to a gene: 8. CDR1 is SGHTA, CDR2 FQGNSA, per germline. CDR3 length equals 15 residues. The CDR3 is CASSLFGGEADEQFF. DNA for the CDR3: TGTGCCAGCAGCTTATTCGGGGGGGAGGCCGATGAGCAGTTCTTC.

The chain is built from TRBV28 and TRBJ1-2; perhaps TRBD1 as D (5 bases). Germline loops: CDR1 MDHEN, CDR2 SYDVKM. V lost 10 bases, J lost 0 bases, and 12 bases lay in between. This CDR3 comprises 13 residues. CDR3 DNA sequence: TGTGCCATCGGGACCGCACCTAACTATGGCTACACCTTC. Translation: CAIGTAPNYGYTF.

The chain carries TRBV25-1 and TRBJ1-5; D is unclear. This CDR3 is built from 15 residues. The V and J ends lost 3 bases and 5 bases respectively, with 14 bases between them. Germline CDR1 MGHDK, CDR2 SYGVNS. This CDR3 reads CASSEDPGGDQPQHF. The CDR3 region has the DNA TGTGCCAGCAGTGAGGACCCAGGCGGGGATCAGCCCCAGCATTTT.

The chain carries TRBV9 and TRBJ2-7; the D gene is possibly TRBD1 (6 bases). CDR1 is SGDLS, CDR2 YYNGEE, per germline. V dropped 0 bases and J dropped 3 bases, with 13 bases sitting between them. This CDR3 spans 15 amino acids. CDR3 residues: CASSVAIGTNYEQYF. In nucleotides, the CDR3 is TGTGCCAGCAGCGTAGCGATAGGGACAAACTACGAGCAGTACTTC.

The chain joins TRBV12-3 or TRBV12-4 to TRBJ2-5; D unclear. This CDR3 spans 13 amino acids. Trimming took 8 bases from V and 5 from J, leaving 15 bases between them. This CDR3 is CASPGNRKETQYF. The CDR3 DNA sequence: TGTGCCAGCCCTGGGAACCGAAAGGAGACCCAGTACTTC.

The gene calls are TRBV7-9 and TRBJ2-1; 7 bases agree with TRBD2. The germline V gene encodes CDR1 SEHNR and CDR2 FQNEAQ (reference sequence). The CDR3 is 16 residues long. V dropped 5 bases and J dropped 2; count of bases not matched to a gene: 9. CDR3 coding DNA: TGTGCCAGCAGCCAAAGCCTAGCGGTAACCTACAATGAGCAGTTCTTC. It specifies CASSQSLAVTYNEQFF. Combining the CDR3 with reference TRBV7-9 and TRBJ2-1 gives the whole variable domain DTGVSQNPRHKITKRGQNVTFRCDPISEHNRLYWYRQTLGQGPEFLTYFQNEAQLEKSRLLSDRFSAERPKGSFSTLEIQRTEQGDSAMYLCASSQSLAVTYNEQFFGPGTRLTVL.

CDR3 loop: CASRSGQSEQYV. For the CDR3, the DNA is TGTGCCAGCAGGTCGGGACAATCCGAGCAGTACGTC. This rearrangement joins TRBV28 to TRBJ2-7; possibly TRBD1 for D (6 bases). Germline loops: CDR1 MDHEN, CDR2 SYDVKM. The length of the CDR3 is 12 residues. V shed 6 bases and J shed 6 bases, with 12 bases lying between them.

This chain links TRBV5-1 with TRBJ1-2; D is unresolved. The CDR3 loop spans 14 amino acids. Deletions cut 3 bases from V and 7 bases from J, with 16 bases between. Germline V lookup: CDR1 SGHRS, CDR2 YFSETQ. The CDR3 bases are TGCGCCAGCAGCTCGGACTCCAGGACTGCTGGCTACACCTTC. Protein: CASSSDSRTAGYTF. The complete variable domain, with remaining parts taken from reference TRBV5-1 and TRBJ1-2, reads KAGVTQTPRYLIKTRGQQVTLSCSPISGHRSVSWYQQTPGQGLQFLFEYFSETQRNKGNFPGRFSGRQFSNSRSEMNVSTLELGDSALYLCASSSDSRTAGYTFGSGTRLTVV.

This clone was counted once. This chain connects TRBV5-4 to TRBJ1-1; TRBD1 might be the D (5 bases). The V gene lost 0 bases and the J gene lost 1 base, with 10 bases spanning the gap. This CDR3 has 15 residues. Germline V gives CDR1 SGHNT, CDR2 YYREEE (reference sequence). CDR3: CASSLDAGTNTEAFF. The CDR3 nucleotides read TGTGCCAGCAGCTTGGATGCTGGGACGAACACTGAAGCTTTCTTT.

The chain uses TRBV4-2 and TRBJ1-5, with 8 bases that match TRBD1. V shed 4 bases, J shed 6 bases, and the junction held 5 bases outside the gene matches. The CDR3 consists of 14 residues. Germline values: CDR1 LGHNA, CDR2 YNFKEQ. CDR3: CASSLQGVSQPQHF. The CDR3 DNA sequence: TGTGCCAGCAGCCTACAGGGGGTTAGTCAGCCCCAGCATTTT.

The chain is built from TRBV4-2 and TRBJ1-2; possible D gene TRBD1, 5 bases. Looked up from germline, CDR1 is LGHNA and CDR2 is YNFKEQ. The CDR3 covers 16 residues. V was pared by 2 bases and J by 4 bases, with 17 bases between. CDR3 in DNA: TGTGCCAGCAGCCAACCGCGACCCGACAGATTCTATGGCTACACCTTC. Its translation is CASSQPRPDRFYGYTF.

This chain connects TRBV20-1 to TRBJ2-3; the D gene could be TRBD1 or TRBD2 (5 bases each). The CDR3 is 16 residues long. The V gene's germline CDR1 is DFQATT and CDR2 SNEGSKA (reference sequence). V was clipped by 3 bases and J by 2 bases, with 18 bases between them. CDR3 loop: CSASGAEDFFTDTQYF. The CDR3 DNA reads as TGCAGTGCTAGTGGGGCTGAGGACTTTTTCACAGATACGCAGTATTTT.

The chain carries TRBV15 and TRBJ2-1; D assignment may be TRBD1 or TRBD2 (5 bases each). CDR1 is LNHNV and CDR2 is YYDKDF in the germline V gene (reference sequence). The CDR3 is 16 amino acids. V was clipped by 1 base and J by 5 bases, with 15 bases between them. The CDR3 sequence is CATSRGGEGQDNEQFF. The CDR3 DNA reads TGTGCCACCAGCAGAGGGGGAGAGGGGCAGGACAATGAGCAGTTCTTC.

J is TRBJ1-5 and V is TRBV7-2; maybe TRBD1 (5 bases). CDR3 size: 12 residues. Germline V lookup: CDR1 SGHTA, CDR2 FQGNSA. V gave up 3 bases and J gave up 6 bases, with 6 bases separating them. CDR3 sequence reads: CASSFGGQPQHF. The CDR3 DNA reads as TGTGCCAGCAGCTTTGGGGGTCAGCCCCAGCATTTT. Complete variable domain (other parts from reference TRBV7-2 and TRBJ1-5): GAGVSQSPSNKVTEKGKDVELRCDPISGHTALYWYRQSLGQGLEFLIYFQGNSAPDKSGLPSDRFSAERTGGSVSTLTIQRTQQEDSAVYLCASSFGGQPQHFGDGTRLSIL.

V usage is TRBV11-3 and J usage is TRBJ2-1; D might be TRBD2 (5 bases). This CDR3 contains 17 residues. The V end lost 1 base, the J end lost 7 bases, and 20 bases lay between the germline ends. Germline CDR1 is SGHNT and CDR2 is YENEEA. CDR3 sequence reads: CASSLGVVGVQENEQFF. CDR3 nucleotide sequence: TGTGCCAGCAGCTTAGGTGTGGTCGGGGTTCAAGAAAATGAGCAGTTCTTC.

This clone was counted only a few times. The chain links TRBV10-3 to TRBJ2-6; D remains ambiguous. V lost 7 bases to trimming and J lost 2 bases, with 18 bases between them. This CDR3 comprises 17 residues. Per germline, CDR1 ENHRY and CDR2 SYGVKD. Written as DNA, the CDR3 is TGTGCCATCATGGGCAGTTTACTTTTTGCTGGGGCCAACGTCCTGACTTTC. This sequence encodes CAIMGSLLFAGANVLTF.

This CDR3 reads CASSGLELYEQYF. CDR3 nucleotides: TGTGCCAGCTCGGGACTAGAGTTGTACGAGCAGTACTTC. V usage is TRBV18 and J usage is TRBJ2-7; TRBD2 matches at 8 bases. V shed 6 bases and J 4 bases; nucleotides not matched to a gene: 5. Germline assignment: CDR1 KGHSH and CDR2 LQKENI. This CDR3 has 13 residues.

V usage is TRBV24-1 and J usage is TRBJ1-1, with D perhaps matching TRBD1 (5 bases). The V end lost 3 bases, the J end lost 3 bases, and 13 bases lay between the germline ends. The CDR3 loop spans 15 amino acids. Germline CDR1 KGHDR, CDR2 SFDVKD. The CDR3, as DNA: TGTGCCACCAGTGATGGAAGGGGAGGTGACACTGAAGCTTTCTTT. It codes for CATSDGRGGDTEAFF.

This chain links TRBV18 with TRBJ2-7, with a possible D match to TRBD1 (9 bases). The V gene's germline CDR1 is KGHSH and CDR2 LQKENI. The V and J ends lost 0 bases and 5 bases respectively, with 32 bases between them. The CDR3 consists of 21 residues. In DNA, the CDR3 is TGTGCCAGCTCACCACCGGTGACAGGGGGAGTAGCGGGACGGAGTTCCAACGAGCAGTACTTC. Amino acids: CASSPPVTGGVAGRSSNEQYF.